These 6 T cell receptor beta chains share one sample of origin, sequenced in a study of a mutant IDH1 vaccine in newly diagnosed glioma. Sequencing was performed with immunoSEQ multiplex PCR; in TCRdb, only in-frame clones are kept and a portion is missing. The table has 30,000 to 40,000 clones, 80% to 85% seen once. No antigens are known for them. Indicated time point: week 11, during vaccination. The vaccine gave 300 ug of a 20-mer mutant IDH1 peptide subcutaneously per dose. The sequencing used PBMCs, collected from a glioma patient whose treatment included an IDH1 peptide vaccine. The origin of the receptors is a man aged 40-49 years with glioma.

This clone has a handful of counts. V is TRBV4-1 and J is TRBJ1-5, with a tentative D call TRBD1 (5 bases). Trimming removed 3 bases at V and 4 bases at J, with 13 bases between. CDR3 length: 15 residues. Germline CDR1 is MGHRA and CDR2 is YSYEKL. CDR3 protein: CASSHRTGGNQPQHF. As DNA, the CDR3 is TGCGCCAGCAGCCACCGAACAGGAGGAAATCAGCCCCAGCATTTT.

The V call is TRBV5-1, the J call TRBJ2-6; D ambiguous. Trimming cost V 5 bases and J 1 base, with 13 bases left between them. The germline CDR1 and CDR2 sequences are SGHRS and YFSETQ. The CDR3 length is 16 residues. The CDR3 sequence: CASSPRPNSGANVLTF. CDR3 DNA: TGCGCCAGCAGTCCTCGACCCAATTCTGGGGCCAACGTCCTGACTTTC. The full variable domain, its missing parts supplied by reference TRBV5-1 and TRBJ2-6, is KAGVTQTPRYLIKTRGQQVTLSCSPISGHRSVSWYQQTPGQGLQFLFEYFSETQRNKGNFPGRFSGRQFSNSRSEMNVSTLELGDSALYLCASSPRPNSGANVLTFGAGSRLTVL.

The rearrangement joins TRBV4-3 to TRBJ2-1; D remains unclear. Germline CDR1 and CDR2: LGHNA and YSLEER. There are 18 residues in the CDR3. Trimming took 0 bases from V and 3 from J, leaving 18 bases between them. This CDR3 reads CASSQDIAQLNNYNEQFF. CDR3 in DNA: TGCGCCAGCAGCCAAGATATTGCTCAACTAAACAACTACAATGAGCAGTTCTTC.

In this sample, this clone turned up a few times. This chain uses TRBV10-3 with TRBJ2-1; 10 bases are shared with TRBD1. The germline V gene has CDR1 ENHRY and CDR2 SYGVKD. The CDR3 is 15 residues long. Trimming removed 9 bases from V and 4 bases from J; junction bases left unmatched: 9. DNA for the CDR3: TGTGCCATTGCGGGGACAGGGGTCCTATACAATGAGCAGTTCTTC. This sequence encodes CAIAGTGVLYNEQFF.

This clone is a singleton in its sample. V and J are TRBV5-6 and TRBJ1-3; D unresolved. Germline lookup yields CDR1 SGHDT and CDR2 YYEEEE. The germline V and J ends were trimmed by 0 bases and 8 bases, with 9 bases remaining between them. The CDR3 is 13 residues long. The CDR3 DNA sequence: TGTGCCAGCAGCTTGGAGCGGAGGTACACCATATATTTT. Translation gives CASSLERRYTIYF.

The rearrangement uses TRBV4-1 and TRBJ2-7; D possibly uses TRBD1 or TRBD2 (6 bases each). CDR3 length equals 16 residues. Between the trimmed V and J ends, which lost 1 base and 1 base, there was a span of 14 bases. CDR1 is MGHRA and CDR2 is YSYEKL in the germline V gene. The CDR3 loop reads CASSQVLGGASYEQYF. The CDR3 DNA sequence: TGCGCCAGCAGCCAAGTGTTGGGGGGCGCTTCCTACGAGCAGTACTTC.